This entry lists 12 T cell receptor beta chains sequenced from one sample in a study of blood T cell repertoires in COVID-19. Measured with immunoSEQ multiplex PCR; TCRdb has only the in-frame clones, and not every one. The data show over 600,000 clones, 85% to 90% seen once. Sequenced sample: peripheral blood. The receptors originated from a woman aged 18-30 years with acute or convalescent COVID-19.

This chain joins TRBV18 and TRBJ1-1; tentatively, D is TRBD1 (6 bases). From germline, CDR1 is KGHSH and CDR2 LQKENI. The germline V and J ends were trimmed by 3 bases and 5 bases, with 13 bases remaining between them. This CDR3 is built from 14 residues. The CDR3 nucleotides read TGTGCCAGCTCACCGACAGGTCTGGTGACTGAAGCTTTCTTT. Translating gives CASSPTGLVTEAFF.

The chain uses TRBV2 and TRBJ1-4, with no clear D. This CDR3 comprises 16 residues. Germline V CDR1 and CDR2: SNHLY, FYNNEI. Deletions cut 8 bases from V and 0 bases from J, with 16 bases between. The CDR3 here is CASLDTTKATNEKLFF. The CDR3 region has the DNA TGTGCCAGCCTTGACACAACAAAAGCAACTAATGAAAAACTGTTTTTT.

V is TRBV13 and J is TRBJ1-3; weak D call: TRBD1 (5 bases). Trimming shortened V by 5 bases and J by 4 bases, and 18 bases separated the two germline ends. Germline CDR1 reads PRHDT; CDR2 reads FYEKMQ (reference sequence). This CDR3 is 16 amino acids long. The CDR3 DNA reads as TGTGCCAGCAGCCTACAGGCGAGTCTTAGCGGAAACACCATATATTTT. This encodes CASSLQASLSGNTIYF.

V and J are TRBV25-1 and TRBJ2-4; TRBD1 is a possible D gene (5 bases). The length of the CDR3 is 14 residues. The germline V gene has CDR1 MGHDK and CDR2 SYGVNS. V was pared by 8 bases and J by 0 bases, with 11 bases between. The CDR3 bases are TGTGCCAGCTCCCCAGGGTTAGCCAAAAACATTCAGTACTTC. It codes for CASSPGLAKNIQYF.

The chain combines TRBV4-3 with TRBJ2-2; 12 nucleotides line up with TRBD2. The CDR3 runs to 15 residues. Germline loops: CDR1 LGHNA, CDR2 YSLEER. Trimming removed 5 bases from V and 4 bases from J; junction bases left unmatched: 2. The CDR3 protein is CASSALAGGTGELFF. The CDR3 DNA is TGCGCCAGCAGCGCACTAGCGGGGGGCACCGGGGAGCTGTTTTTT.

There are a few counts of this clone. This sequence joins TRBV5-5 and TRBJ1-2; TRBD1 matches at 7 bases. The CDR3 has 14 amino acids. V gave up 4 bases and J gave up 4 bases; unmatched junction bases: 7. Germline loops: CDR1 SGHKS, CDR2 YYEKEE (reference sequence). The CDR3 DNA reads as TGTGCCAGCAGCCCCGGGGGGGACAGCTATGGCTACACCTTC. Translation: CASSPGGDSYGYTF.

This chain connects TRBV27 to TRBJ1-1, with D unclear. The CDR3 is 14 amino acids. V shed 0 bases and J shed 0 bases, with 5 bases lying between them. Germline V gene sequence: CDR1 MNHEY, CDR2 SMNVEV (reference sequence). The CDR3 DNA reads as TGTGCCAGCAGTTTATCCGGGATGAACACTGAAGCTTTCTTT. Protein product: CASSLSGMNTEAFF.

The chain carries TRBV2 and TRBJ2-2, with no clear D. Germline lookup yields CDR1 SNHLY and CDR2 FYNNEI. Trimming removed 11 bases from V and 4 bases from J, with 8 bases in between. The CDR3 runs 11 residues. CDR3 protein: CARAGTGELFF. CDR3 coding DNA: TGTGCCCGCGCTGGCACCGGGGAGCTGTTTTTT.

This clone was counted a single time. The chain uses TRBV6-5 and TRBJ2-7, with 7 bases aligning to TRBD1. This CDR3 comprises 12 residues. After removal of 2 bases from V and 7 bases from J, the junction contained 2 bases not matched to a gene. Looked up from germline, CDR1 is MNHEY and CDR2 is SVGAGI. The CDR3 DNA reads TGTGCCAGCAGTTACAGGGGGCAAGAGCAGTACTTC. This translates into CASSYRGQEQYF.

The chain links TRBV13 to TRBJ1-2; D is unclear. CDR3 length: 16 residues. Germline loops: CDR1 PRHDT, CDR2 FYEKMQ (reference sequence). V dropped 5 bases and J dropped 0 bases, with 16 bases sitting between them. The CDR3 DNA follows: TGTGCCAGCAGCCACGGGTCCGAGCTAGCTAACTATGGCTACACCTTC. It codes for CASSHGSELANYGYTF.

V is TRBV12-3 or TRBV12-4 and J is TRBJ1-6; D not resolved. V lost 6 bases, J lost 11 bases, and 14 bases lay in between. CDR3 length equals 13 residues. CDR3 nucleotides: TGTGCCAGCAGCCAAGGGTGGAGGACACCCCTCCACTTT. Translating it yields CASSQGWRTPLHF.

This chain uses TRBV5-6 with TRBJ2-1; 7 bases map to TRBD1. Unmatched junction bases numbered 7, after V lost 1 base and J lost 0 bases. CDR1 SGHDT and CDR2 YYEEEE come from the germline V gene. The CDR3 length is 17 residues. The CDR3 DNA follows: TGTGCCAGCAGCTTGCCCACACAGGGGATCTCCTACAATGAGCAGTTCTTC. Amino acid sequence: CASSLPTQGISYNEQFF. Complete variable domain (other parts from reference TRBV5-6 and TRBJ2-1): DAGVTQSPTHLIKTRGQQVTLRCSPKSGHDTVSWYQQALGQGPQFIFQYYEEEERQRGNFPDRFSGHQFPNYSSELNVNALLLGDSALYLCASSLPTQGISYNEQFFGPGTRLTVL.